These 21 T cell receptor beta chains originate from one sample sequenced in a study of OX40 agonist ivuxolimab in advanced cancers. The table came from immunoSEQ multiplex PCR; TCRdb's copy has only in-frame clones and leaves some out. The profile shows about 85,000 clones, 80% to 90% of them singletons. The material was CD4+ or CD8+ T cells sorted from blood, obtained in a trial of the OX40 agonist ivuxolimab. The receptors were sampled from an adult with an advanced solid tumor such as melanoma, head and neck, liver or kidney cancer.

This chain's CDR3 is CSVEKQKNIQYF. CDR3 DNA sequence: TGCAGCGTTGAGAAACAGAAAAACATTCAGTACTTC. The V gene is TRBV29-1, the J gene TRBJ2-4; D is undetermined. The CDR3 extends over 12 amino acids. The germline V gene encodes CDR1 SQVTM and CDR2 ANQGSEA. The V end was cut by 3 bases, the J end by 4 bases, with 7 bases between.

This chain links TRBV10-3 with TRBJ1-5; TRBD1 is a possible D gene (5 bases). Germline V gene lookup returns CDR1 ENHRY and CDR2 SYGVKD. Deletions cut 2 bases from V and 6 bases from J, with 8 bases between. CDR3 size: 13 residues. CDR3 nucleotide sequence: TGTGCCATCAGTGAGGGGGCTGTTCAGCCCCAGCATTTT. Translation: CAISEGAVQPQHF.

CDR3: CASSTSPGLAGGPETQYF. CDR3 nucleotide sequence: TGTGCCAGTAGCACGTCTCCCGGACTAGCGGGGGGCCCAGAGACCCAGTACTTC. The genes are TRBV19 and TRBJ2-5; TRBD2 aligns across 14 bases. V was clipped by 6 bases and J by 4 bases; unmatched bases: 13. CDR3 length equals 18 residues. CDR1 and CDR2 (germline): LNHDA, SQIVND (reference sequence).

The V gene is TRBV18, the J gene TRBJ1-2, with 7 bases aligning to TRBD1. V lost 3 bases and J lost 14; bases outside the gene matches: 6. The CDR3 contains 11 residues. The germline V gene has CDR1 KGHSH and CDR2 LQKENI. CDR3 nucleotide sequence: TGTGCCAGCTCACCGGGGACAGACTCTACCTTC. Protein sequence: CASSPGTDSTF.

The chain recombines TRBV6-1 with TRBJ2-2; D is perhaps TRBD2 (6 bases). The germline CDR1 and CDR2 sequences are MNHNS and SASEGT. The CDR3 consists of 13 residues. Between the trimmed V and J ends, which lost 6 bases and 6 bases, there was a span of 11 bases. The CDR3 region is CASRRLGAGELFF. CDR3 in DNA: TGTGCCAGCAGAAGACTAGGCGCCGGGGAGCTGTTTTTT.

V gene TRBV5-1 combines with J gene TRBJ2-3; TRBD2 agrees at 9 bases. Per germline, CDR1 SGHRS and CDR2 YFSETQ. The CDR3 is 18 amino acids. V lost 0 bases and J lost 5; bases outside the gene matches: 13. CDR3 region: CASSLAGPRGGAGDTQYF. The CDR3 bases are TGCGCCAGCAGCTTGGCCGGCCCCCGCGGGGGGGCCGGAGATACGCAGTATTTT.

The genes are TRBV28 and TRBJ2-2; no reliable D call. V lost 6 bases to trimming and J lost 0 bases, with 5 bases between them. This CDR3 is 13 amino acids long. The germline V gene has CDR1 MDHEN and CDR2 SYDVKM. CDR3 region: CASRRPNTGELFF. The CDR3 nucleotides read TGTGCCAGCAGACGTCCGAACACCGGGGAGCTGTTTTTT.

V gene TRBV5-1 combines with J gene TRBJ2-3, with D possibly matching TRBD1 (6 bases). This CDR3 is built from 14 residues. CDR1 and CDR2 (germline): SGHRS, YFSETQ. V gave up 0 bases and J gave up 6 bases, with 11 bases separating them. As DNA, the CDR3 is TGCGCCAGCAGCTTGGCAGGGGTCGGGGATACGCAGTATTTT. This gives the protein CASSLAGVGDTQYF.

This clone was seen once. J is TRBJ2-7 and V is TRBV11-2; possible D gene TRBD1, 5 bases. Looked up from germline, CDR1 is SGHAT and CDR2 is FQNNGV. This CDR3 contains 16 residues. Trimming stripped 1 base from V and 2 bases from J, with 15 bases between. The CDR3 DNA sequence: TGTGCCAGCAGCTTAGTGGGGCAGGGTAGGCCCTACGAGCAGTACTTC. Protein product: CASSLVGQGRPYEQYF. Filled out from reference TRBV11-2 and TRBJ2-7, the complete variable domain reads EAGVAQSPRYKIIEKRQSVAFWCNPISGHATLYWYQQILGQGPKLLIQFQNNGVVDDSQLPKDRFSAERLKGVDSTLKIQPAKLEDSAVYLCASSLVGQGRPYEQYFGPGTRLTVT.

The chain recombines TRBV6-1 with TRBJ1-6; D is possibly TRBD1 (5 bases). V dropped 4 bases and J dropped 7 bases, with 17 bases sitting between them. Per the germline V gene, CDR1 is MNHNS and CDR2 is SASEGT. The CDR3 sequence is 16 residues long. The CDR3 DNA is TGTGCCAGCAGTGCCCGGACAAGTCGAGCCAATTCACCCCTCCACTTT. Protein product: CASSARTSRANSPLHF.

In DNA form, the CDR3 reads TGCGCCAGCGGTTCGGAAATGGGCCAGTACTTC. Translated: CASGSEMGQYF. This chain connects TRBV5-1 to TRBJ2-5; D call uncertain. Germline CDR1 is SGHRS and CDR2 is YFSETQ. The CDR3 covers 11 residues. The V end lost 7 bases, the J end lost 10 bases, and 14 bases lay between the germline ends.

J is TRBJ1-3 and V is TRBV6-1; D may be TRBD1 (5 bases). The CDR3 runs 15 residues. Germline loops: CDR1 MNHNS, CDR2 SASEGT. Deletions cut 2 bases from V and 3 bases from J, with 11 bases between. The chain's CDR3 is CASSESQVNGNTIYF. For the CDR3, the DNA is TGTGCCAGCAGTGAATCACAGGTCAATGGAAACACCATATATTTT.

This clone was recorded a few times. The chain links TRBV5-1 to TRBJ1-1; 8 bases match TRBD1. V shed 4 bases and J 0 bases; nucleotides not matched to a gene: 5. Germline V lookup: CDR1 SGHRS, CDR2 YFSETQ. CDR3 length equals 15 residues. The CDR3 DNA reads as TGCGCCAGCAGCGGAAGGACAGGGCTGAACACTGAAGCTTTCTTT. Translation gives CASSGRTGLNTEAFF.

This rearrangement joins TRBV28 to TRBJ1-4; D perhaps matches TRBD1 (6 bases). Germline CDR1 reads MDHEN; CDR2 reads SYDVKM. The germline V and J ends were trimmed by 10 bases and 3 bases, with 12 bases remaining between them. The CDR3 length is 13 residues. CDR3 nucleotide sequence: TGTGCCACCTCCTGGGGGCCTAATGAAAAACTGTTTTTT. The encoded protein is CATSWGPNEKLFF.

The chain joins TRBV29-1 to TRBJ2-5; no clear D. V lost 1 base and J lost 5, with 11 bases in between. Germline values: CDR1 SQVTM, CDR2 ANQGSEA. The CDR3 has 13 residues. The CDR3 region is CSVEVGVRETQYF. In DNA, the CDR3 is TGCAGCGTTGAAGTGGGCGTCCGGGAGACCCAGTACTTC.

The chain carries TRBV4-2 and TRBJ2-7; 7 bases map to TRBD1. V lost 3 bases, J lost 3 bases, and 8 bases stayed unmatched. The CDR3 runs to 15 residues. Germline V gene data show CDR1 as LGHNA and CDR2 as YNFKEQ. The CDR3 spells CASSQGKTGFYEQYF. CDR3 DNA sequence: TGTGCCAGCAGCCAGGGGAAGACAGGGTTCTACGAGCAGTACTTC.

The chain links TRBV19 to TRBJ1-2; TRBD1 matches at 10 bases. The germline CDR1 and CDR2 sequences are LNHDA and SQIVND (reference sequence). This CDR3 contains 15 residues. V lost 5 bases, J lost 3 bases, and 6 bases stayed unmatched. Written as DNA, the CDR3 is TGTGCCAGTAGTCTCACCGGGACAGGGGACTATGGCTACACCTTC. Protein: CASSLTGTGDYGYTF.

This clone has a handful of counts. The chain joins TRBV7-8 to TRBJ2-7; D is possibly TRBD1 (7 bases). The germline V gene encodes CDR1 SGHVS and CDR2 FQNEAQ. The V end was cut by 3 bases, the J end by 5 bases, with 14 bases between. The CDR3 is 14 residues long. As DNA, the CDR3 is TGTGCCAGCAGCTTGAGCAGGGGGGTGGACGAGCAGTACTTC. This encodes CASSLSRGVDEQYF.

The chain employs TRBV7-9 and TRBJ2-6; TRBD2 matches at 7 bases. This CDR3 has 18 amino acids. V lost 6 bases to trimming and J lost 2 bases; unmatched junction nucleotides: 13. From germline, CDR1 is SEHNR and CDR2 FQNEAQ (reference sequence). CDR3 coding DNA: TGTGCCAGCAGACCTCCGGGACGGGAGGTCCCTGGGGCCAACGTCCTGACTTTC. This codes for CASRPPGREVPGANVLTF.

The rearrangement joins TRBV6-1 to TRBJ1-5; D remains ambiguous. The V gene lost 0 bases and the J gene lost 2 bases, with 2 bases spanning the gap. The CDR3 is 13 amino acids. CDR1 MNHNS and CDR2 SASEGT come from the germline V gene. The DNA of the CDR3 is TGTGCCAGCAGTGAAGCAGGCAATCAGCCCCAGCATTTT. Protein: CASSEAGNQPQHF.

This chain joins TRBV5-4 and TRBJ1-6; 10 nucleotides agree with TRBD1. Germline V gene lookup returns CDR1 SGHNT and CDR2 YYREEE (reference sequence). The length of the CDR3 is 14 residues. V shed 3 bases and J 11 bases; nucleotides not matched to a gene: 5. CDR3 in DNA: TGTGCCAGCAGCTCGGGACAGGGGAATCCACCCCTCCACTTT. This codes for CASSSGQGNPPLHF.